This TCR beta chain comes out of a study of shared clonotypes between healthy human individuals. General observations from the study: Naive CD4 clonotype sharing across four donors was approximately 5.2%.

Sequenced by immunoSEQ multiplex PCR; TCRdb stores in-frame clones only, minus some. The table includes 2 million to 2.5 million clones, roughly 90% detected once. V was pared by 6 bases and J by 2 bases, with 10 bases between. Germline V lookup: CDR1 SGHVS, CDR2 FQNEAQ. This CDR3 has 14 residues. This clone has just one count. Its antigen remains unknown. The sequencing sample was made of naive CD4+ T cells from PBMCs. As for subset: CD45RA+ positively selected. The V gene is TRBV7-8, the J gene TRBJ1-4; D is unclear. The receptor was isolated from a man aged 18 to 30 in good health. Some clones in this sample may be carry-over from other donors' samples. CDR3 coding DNA: TGTGCCAGCAGGGCCGGAGTGACTAATGAAAAACTGTTTTTT. This codes for CASRAGVTNEKLFF.